Listed here are 25 T cell receptor beta chains from one sample, sequenced in a study of cytomegalovirus exposure and HLA in healthy donors. Researchers ran the PCR with 60 Vbeta and 13 Jbeta primers. Produced via immunoSEQ multiplex PCR; TCRdb's table is partial and in-frame only. Altogether roughly 200,000 clones are present, approximately 80% being singletons, with the ten largest covering about 2.6%. Sequenced material: PBMCs. These receptors were taken from a female donor in good health and CMV-seronegative.

This chain links TRBV30 with TRBJ2-2; 7 nucleotides match TRBD1. The CDR3 extends over 13 amino acids. Germline V lookup: CDR1 GTSNPN, CDR2 SVGIG (reference sequence). V gave up 4 bases and J gave up 5 bases; unmatched junction bases: 4. The CDR3 DNA reads TGTGCCTGGAATCCACAGGGGACCGGGGAGCTGTTTTTT. Encoded protein: CAWNPQGTGELFF.

The chain links TRBV2 to TRBJ2-3; D gene uncertain. Germline V gene sequence: CDR1 SNHLY, CDR2 FYNNEI. The CDR3 has 16 amino acids. Deletions cut 1 base from V and 5 bases from J, with 16 bases between. Written as DNA, the CDR3 is TGTGCCAGCAGTGAAGATTGGAGAAACCTCGGAGATACGCAGTATTTT. It encodes CASSEDWRNLGDTQYF.

V usage is TRBV9 and J usage is TRBJ2-3, with unresolved D. Trimming pared 3 bases from V and 0 bases from J, leaving 5 bases between. The CDR3 loop spans 13 amino acids. Per the germline V gene, CDR1 is SGDLS and CDR2 is YYNGEE. DNA for the CDR3: TGTGCCAGCAGCGCGACTAGCACAGATACGCAGTATTTT. Encoded protein: CASSATSTDTQYF.

The rearrangement uses TRBV2 and TRBJ2-5; D not resolved. CDR1 is SNHLY and CDR2 is FYNNEI in the germline V gene. The length of the CDR3 is 13 residues. Trimming stripped 4 bases from V and 5 bases from J, with 11 bases between. The CDR3 nucleotides are TGTGCCAGCAGTGCTTCCCTAATCGAGACCCAGTACTTC. It is translated as CASSASLIETQYF.

This clone was detected once. The DNA of the CDR3 is TGTGCCAGTAGTGCCGTAGCGGACACCGGGGAGCTGTTTTTT. Its protein product is CASSAVADTGELFF. The chain links TRBV19 to TRBJ2-2; tentative D call: TRBD2 (6 bases). Per germline, CDR1 LNHDA and CDR2 SQIVND (reference sequence). The CDR3 loop spans 14 amino acids. The ends were cut back, 5 bases at V and 3 bases at J, with 10 bases in the middle.

The chain employs TRBV6-5 and TRBJ2-3; D gene unclear. The CDR3 loop spans 14 amino acids. Germline V CDR1 and CDR2: MNHEY, SVGAGI. The V gene lost 3 bases and the J gene lost 4 bases, with 11 bases spanning the gap. The CDR3 DNA sequence: TGTGCCAGCAGTTATCGCCCGCCGGCAGATACGCAGTATTTT. The encoded protein is CASSYRPPADTQYF.

This clone came up once. This chain connects TRBV30 to TRBJ2-7; possible D gene TRBD1, 7 bases. Germline CDR1 is GTSNPN and CDR2 is SVGIG (reference sequence). The CDR3 is 18 residues long. V was clipped by 3 bases and J by 3 bases, with 27 bases between them. CDR3 amino acids: CAWSRGAIVMVSDYEQYF. The CDR3 DNA is TGTGCCTGGAGCAGGGGGGCGATCGTAATGGTGAGCGACTACGAGCAGTACTTC.

This clone was counted once. The chain combines TRBV5-5 with TRBJ1-5, with D tentatively TRBD1 (6 bases). Germline V gives CDR1 SGHKS, CDR2 YYEKEE (reference sequence). V shed 0 bases and J shed 2 bases, with 9 bases lying between them. The CDR3 covers 15 residues. This CDR3 reads CASSLARGGNQPQHF. The CDR3 nucleotides are TGTGCCAGCAGCTTGGCCAGGGGAGGCAATCAGCCCCAGCATTTT.

The rearrangement links TRBV29-1 to TRBJ2-5, with D possibly matching TRBD2 (6 bases). The assigned J gene may be wrong: the sequence end matches TRBJ2-7 better. The length of the CDR3 is 15 residues. The germline V gene has CDR1 SQVTM and CDR2 ANQGSEA. Written as DNA, the CDR3 is TGCAGCGCAGCCACCCCCCTAGCGCAAGCCTACGAGCAGTACTTC. This gives the protein CSAATPLAQAYEQYF.

The chain is built from TRBV7-8 and TRBJ2-1, with 10 nucleotides matching TRBD2. V was clipped by 2 bases and J by 6 bases; unmatched bases: 7. CDR1 is SGHVS and CDR2 is FQNEAQ in the germline V gene. The CDR3 totals 16 residues. The chain's CDR3 is CASSLRPSGSSNEQFF. The CDR3 DNA is TGTGCCAGCAGCTTACGTCCTAGCGGGAGTTCCAATGAGCAGTTCTTC.

The V gene is TRBV4-3, the J gene TRBJ1-5; TRBD1 is a possible D gene (6 bases). In germline, CDR1 is LGHNA, CDR2 YSLEER. This CDR3 is 16 amino acids long. Deletions cut 0 bases from V and 2 bases from J, with 11 bases between. The CDR3 loop reads CASSQEPGAGNQPQHF. The CDR3 nucleotides read TGCGCCAGCAGCCAAGAGCCAGGGGCGGGCAATCAGCCCCAGCATTTT.

The chain carries TRBV7-6 and TRBJ2-7; 8 bases align to TRBD2. V shed 1 base, J shed 2 bases, and the junction held 4 bases outside the gene matches. The V gene's germline CDR1 is SGHVS and CDR2 FNYEAQ. CDR3 size: 15 residues. Written as DNA, the CDR3 is TGTGCCAGCAGCTTAGGAGCGGGAGCCCCCTACGAGCAGTACTTC. This sequence encodes CASSLGAGAPYEQYF.

The V call is TRBV7-3, the J call TRBJ2-5, with D possibly being TRBD1 (6 bases). The CDR3 has 15 residues. Germline CDR1 and CDR2: SGHTA and FQGTGA. V was pared by 0 bases and J by 5 bases, with 13 bases between. CDR3 in DNA: TGTGCCAGCAGCTTAACTCCAGGGGCGATTGAGACCCAGTACTTC. Protein product: CASSLTPGAIETQYF.

J is TRBJ2-1 and V is TRBV27; 8 bases align to TRBD1. Trimming removed 3 bases from V and 4 bases from J; junction bases left unmatched: 5. Looked up from germline, CDR1 is MNHEY and CDR2 is SMNVEV (reference sequence). This CDR3 has 15 residues. As DNA, the CDR3 is TGTGCCAGCAGTTTGAGGGACAGGCGTTACAATGAGCAGTTCTTC. As protein: CASSLRDRRYNEQFF.

CDR3 protein: CASSSRDSTLREQYF. CDR3 nucleotide sequence: TGTGCCAGCAGCTCCCGGGACTCCACTCTCCGGGAGCAGTACTTC. This chain uses TRBV5-4 with TRBJ2-5, with a tentative D call TRBD2 (6 bases). V was cut by 3 bases and J by 11 bases, with 23 bases left in between. The CDR3 has 15 amino acids. Germline V gene data show CDR1 as SGHNT and CDR2 as YYREEE (reference sequence).

The chain couples TRBV29-1 to TRBJ2-7, with 8 bases matching TRBD1. The V segment lost 5 bases and the J segment 0 bases; nucleotides outside the gene matches: 3. Germline V CDR1 and CDR2: SQVTM, ANQGSEA. The CDR3 is 13 residues long. CDR3 sequence (DNA): TGCAGCGTTATACAGGGGGACTCCTACGAGCAGTACTTC. Amino acid sequence: CSVIQGDSYEQYF.

The chain carries TRBV5-1 and TRBJ2-3, with 14 nucleotides matching TRBD2. The CDR3 runs 17 residues. The junction had 8 bases not matched to a gene; V was cut back by 3 bases and J by 5 bases. Germline V CDR1 and CDR2: SGHRS, YFSETQ. DNA of the CDR3: TGCGCCAGCAGCTCCCAGACTAGCGGGGGGGCCGTAGATACGCAGTATTTT. Translating it yields CASSSQTSGGAVDTQYF.

J is TRBJ2-3 and V is TRBV6-4; 12 nucleotides line up with TRBD2. There are 15 residues in the CDR3. Germline CDR1 reads MRHNA; CDR2 reads SNTAGT. V shed 6 bases, J shed 1 base, and the junction held 2 bases outside the gene matches. DNA of the CDR3: TGTGCCAGCAGAAGGACTAGCGGGGGCACAGATACGCAGTATTTT. The encoded protein is CASRRTSGGTDTQYF.

The chain couples TRBV10-3 to TRBJ2-1, with D tentatively TRBD2 (7 bases). CDR3 length equals 12 residues. Looked up from germline, CDR1 is ENHRY and CDR2 is SYGVKD. Trimming stripped 8 bases from V and 6 bases from J, with 11 bases between. The CDR3 DNA is TGTGCCATCGGGGGAGGGGGCAATGAGCAGTTCTTC. Protein sequence: CAIGGGGNEQFF.

The rearrangement uses TRBV28 and TRBJ1-1; D not resolved. With 2 bases removed from V and 7 bases from J, the gap between germline ends came to 11 bases. The CDR3 consists of 13 residues. Germline V gene sequence: CDR1 MDHEN, CDR2 SYDVKM. CDR3 sequence reads: CASSLPQRSEAFF. The CDR3, as DNA: TGTGCCAGCAGTTTACCGCAGCGGAGTGAAGCTTTCTTT. Using reference TRBV28 and TRBJ1-1 for the parts outside the CDR3, the full variable domain is DVKVTQSSRYLVKRTGEKVFLECVQDMDHENMFWYRQDPGLGLRLIYFSYDVKMKEKGDIPEGYSVSREKKERFSLILESASTNQTSMYLCASSLPQRSEAFFGQGTRLTVV.

This clone was seen a handful of times. The chain couples TRBV7-9 to TRBJ1-1; possibly TRBD1 for D (6 bases). CDR3 length: 11 amino acids. Looked up from germline, CDR1 is SEHNR and CDR2 is FQNEAQ (reference sequence). V was cut by 6 bases and J by 9 bases, with 11 bases left in between. CDR3 amino acids: CASRWTEKAFF. CDR3 nucleotide sequence: TGTGCCAGCAGGTGGACAGAGAAAGCTTTCTTT.

This clone was detected only a few times. The chain is built from TRBV6-6 and TRBJ2-7; TRBD1 aligns across 7 bases. The J segment lost 3 bases and the V segment lost 6 bases, leaving 14 bases of the junction unmatched. The CDR3 has 16 amino acids. In germline, CDR1 is MNHNY, CDR2 SVGAGI (reference sequence). The CDR3 DNA is TGTGCCAGCAGGGAGAACCGGGACAGCACCATCTACGAGCAGTACTTC. Protein sequence: CASRENRDSTIYEQYF.

V usage is TRBV25-1 and J usage is TRBJ1-2; D perhaps matches TRBD1 (6 bases). The CDR3 has 12 amino acids. Germline assignment: CDR1 MGHDK and CDR2 SYGVNS. With 2 bases removed from V and 8 bases from J, the gap between germline ends came to 9 bases. CDR3 loop: CASSEARGGYTF. In nucleotides, the CDR3 is TGTGCCAGCAGTGAAGCCAGGGGCGGCTACACCTTC.

V usage is TRBV6-5 and J usage is TRBJ1-4; no reliable D call. The CDR3 is 14 residues long. CDR1 is MNHEY and CDR2 is SVGAGI in the germline V gene. V lost 6 bases and J 7 bases, leaving 15 bases between the germline ends. In DNA, the CDR3 is TGTGCCAGCAGACCGACTTGGGTTTCTGAAAAACTGTTTTTT. Amino acid sequence: CASRPTWVSEKLFF.

The chain has TRBV9 and TRBJ1-3; 7 bases are shared with TRBD1. V shed 3 bases, J shed 0 bases, and the junction held 3 bases outside the gene matches. The CDR3 loop spans 15 amino acids. Germline assignment: CDR1 SGDLS and CDR2 YYNGEE. In DNA form, the CDR3 reads TGTGCCAGCAGCGCGGGACAGATCTCTGGAAACACCATATATTTT. Its translation is CASSAGQISGNTIYF.